Below are 25 T cell receptor beta chains sequenced from a single sample in a study of beta chain features in type 1 diabetes. Study-level findings and limits: All four CD4+ subsets from Type 1 diabetes patients carried moderately but significantly shorter TCRB CDR3s.

These TCRs are of unknown antigen specificity. The investigators reverse transcribed all of the isolated RNA, so they sequenced expressed TCRB transcripts. Clones were sequenced by immunoSEQ multiplex PCR, and TCRdb holds only the in-frame ones, with some missing. Of about 700,000 clones in the sample, under 15% were seen once. Sequenced input: naive CD4+ T cells from blood. Receptors were obtained from a man aged 18 to 35 with type 1 diabetes.

The chain joins TRBV7-9 to TRBJ2-1; weak D call: TRBD2 (5 bases). The CDR3 sequence is 15 residues long. The germline gives CDR1 SEHNR, CDR2 FQNEAQ (reference sequence). The V end was cut by 5 bases, the J end by 1 base, with 12 bases between. CDR3 DNA sequence: TGTGCCAGCAGCGCCCCGGGGTGGTCCTACAATGAGCAGTTCTTC. Its translation: CASSAPGWSYNEQFF.

This clone has only a few counts. The chain combines TRBV4-1 with TRBJ1-1, with 7 nucleotides matching TRBD1. The CDR3 runs 17 residues. J gave up 6 bases and V 2 bases, and 15 bases lay outside the gene matches. Germline CDR1 is MGHRA and CDR2 is YSYEKL. The CDR3 is CASSQPLVQGRGAEAFF. The CDR3 DNA sequence: TGCGCCAGCAGCCAACCTCTGGTACAGGGGCGGGGGGCTGAAGCTTTCTTT.

CDR3 sequence (DNA): TGCGCCAGCAGCCTTTTTGGGGGGGGCATAATGAACACTGAAGCTTTCTTT. Encoded protein: CASSLFGGGIMNTEAFF. The chain carries TRBV4-1 and TRBJ1-1; maybe TRBD1 (6 bases). Germline lookup yields CDR1 MGHRA and CDR2 YSYEKL. There are 17 residues in the CDR3. With 4 bases removed from V and 0 bases from J, the gap between germline ends came to 18 bases.

This clone was detected many times. This CDR3 is also generated by other DNA sequences in the sample. This chain links TRBV30 with TRBJ1-5; D call uncertain. V gave up 0 bases and J gave up 0 bases, with 3 bases separating them. Germline V gene sequence: CDR1 GTSNPN, CDR2 SVGIG (reference sequence). The CDR3 runs to 13 residues. The CDR3 region is CAWSVDSNQPQHF. As DNA, the CDR3 is TGTGCCTGGAGTGTAGATAGCAATCAGCCCCAGCATTTT.

The table lists this clone with a few counts. The J gene is TRBJ2-3, the V gene TRBV4-1; D unresolved. Germline lookup yields CDR1 MGHRA and CDR2 YSYEKL. The germline V and J ends were trimmed by 1 base and 6 bases, with 8 bases remaining between them. The CDR3 contains 13 residues. Here the CDR3 reads CASSQGVGDTQYF. CDR3 coding DNA: TGCGCCAGCAGCCAAGGGGTAGGGGATACGCAGTATTTT.

The gene calls are TRBV11-2 and TRBJ1-5, with D uncertain. Germline V gene lookup returns CDR1 SGHAT and CDR2 FQNNGV. The V gene lost 0 bases and the J gene lost 7 bases, with 10 bases spanning the gap. The CDR3 extends over 14 amino acids. CDR3: CASSLEGFGQPQHF. CDR3 coding DNA: TGTGCCAGCAGCTTAGAGGGGTTCGGGCAGCCCCAGCATTTT.

This clone was seen a few times. The identical CDR3 is also encoded by other nucleotide sequences in the sample. The chain recombines TRBV11-2 with TRBJ2-7, with 7 nucleotides matching TRBD1. Germline CDR1 is SGHAT and CDR2 is FQNNGV. The CDR3 is 14 amino acids. V shed 1 base and J 3 bases; nucleotides not matched to a gene: 3. CDR3 sequence: CASSLGQGNYEQYF. The DNA for the CDR3 is TGTGCCAGCAGCTTAGGACAGGGAAACTACGAGCAGTACTTC.

This clone was counted a few times. At the DNA level, this CDR3 is encoded by other sequences in the same sample as well. V usage is TRBV5-1 and J usage is TRBJ2-7, with TRBD1 matching over 9 bases. Germline-derived CDR1 and CDR2 are SGHRS and YFSETQ. With V trimmed by 2 bases and J by 3 bases, 3 bases remained unmatched. The CDR3 has 14 residues. This chain's CDR3 is CASSLGQGNYEQYF. The CDR3 DNA follows: TGCGCCAGCAGCTTAGGACAGGGGAACTACGAGCAGTACTTC. The variable domain in full, completed from reference TRBV5-1 and TRBJ2-7, reads KAGVTQTPRYLIKTRGQQVTLSCSPISGHRSVSWYQQTPGQGLQFLFEYFSETQRNKGNFPGRFSGRQFSNSRSEMNVSTLELGDSALYLCASSLGQGNYEQYFGPGTRLTVT.

This clone has more than one count but fewer than ten. V is TRBV7-2 and J is TRBJ1-5; D is ambiguous. V was clipped by 4 bases and J by 1 base, with 14 bases between them. Germline V lookup: CDR1 SGHTA, CDR2 FQGNSA. The CDR3 is made up of 16 amino acids. This CDR3 is CASSYQHSTSNQPQHF. In DNA, the CDR3 is TGTGCCAGCAGCTACCAACATTCCACCAGCAATCAGCCCCAGCATTTT.

The table lists this clone with a few counts. V usage is TRBV7-8 and J usage is TRBJ2-5; no clear D gene. Germline V gene sequence: CDR1 SGHVS, CDR2 FQNEAQ. With 1 base removed from V and 1 base from J, the gap between germline ends came to 7 bases. This CDR3 contains 14 residues. DNA of the CDR3: TGTGCCAGCAGCTTAGGTTTAGCCCAAGAGACCCAGTACTTC. Residues: CASSLGLAQETQYF.

The chain links TRBV28 to TRBJ2-7; D remains ambiguous. Trimming removed 6 bases from V and 1 base from J, with 7 bases in between. Germline CDR1 is MDHEN and CDR2 is SYDVKM. The CDR3 has 12 residues. The CDR3, as DNA: TGTGCCAGCAGACCCCGATCCTACGAGCAGTACTTC. Translated: CASRPRSYEQYF.

V gene TRBV6-5 combines with J gene TRBJ2-3; tentative D call: TRBD1 (6 bases). Germline V CDR1 and CDR2: MNHEY, SVGAGI. The CDR3 extends over 16 amino acids. V was clipped by 0 bases and J by 2 bases, with 12 bases between them. DNA for the CDR3: TGTGCCAGCAGTTACTCGACAGGAGATCACACAGATACGCAGTATTTT. Translated, it gives CASSYSTGDHTDTQYF.

The chain employs TRBV10-3 and TRBJ2-5; D is uncertain. Deletions cut 8 bases from V and 2 bases from J, with 9 bases between. Germline V gives CDR1 ENHRY, CDR2 SYGVKD. The CDR3 has 12 residues. CDR3 in amino acids: CAIGFEQETQYF. The CDR3, as DNA: TGTGCCATCGGGTTCGAACAAGAGACCCAGTACTTC.

The V and J genes are TRBV4-1 and TRBJ1-3, with D unclear. Between the trimmed V and J ends, which lost 6 bases and 1 base, there was a span of 19 bases. Germline values: CDR1 MGHRA, CDR2 YSYEKL. This CDR3 is built from 17 residues. CDR3 region: CASRKVSGNLSGNTIYF. The CDR3 DNA sequence: TGCGCCAGCAGGAAGGTATCTGGAAACCTATCTGGAAACACCATATATTTT.

This clone was seen more than once but under ten times. The V call is TRBV20-1, the J call TRBJ1-1, with D hard to call. The V gene lost 7 bases and the J gene lost 1 base, with 7 bases spanning the gap. This CDR3 region has 11 residues. Germline assignment: CDR1 DFQATT and CDR2 SNEGSKA (reference sequence). CDR3 sequence reads: CSVRSNTEAFF. In DNA, the CDR3 is TGCAGTGTTCGATCGAACACTGAAGCTTTCTTT.

This clone occurred a few times. The chain combines TRBV7-3 with TRBJ2-1; weak D call: TRBD1 (6 bases). Germline V gene sequence: CDR1 SGHTA, CDR2 FQGTGA. This CDR3 region has 14 residues. V gave up 1 base and J gave up 7 bases, with 11 bases separating them. Here the CDR3 reads CASSLRTDSNEQFF. DNA of the CDR3: TGTGCCAGCAGCTTAAGGACAGATTCTAATGAGCAGTTCTTC. Variable domain in full (rest from reference TRBV7-3 and TRBJ2-1): GAGVSQTPSNKVTEKGKYVELRCDPISGHTALYWYRQSLGQGPEFLIYFQGTGAADDSGLPNDRFFAVRPEGSVSTLKIQRTERGDSAVYLCASSLRTDSNEQFFGPGTRLTVL.

The chain links TRBV5-1 to TRBJ2-2, with D hard to call. The V and J ends lost 4 bases and 4 bases respectively, with 11 bases between them. Germline CDR1 is SGHRS and CDR2 is YFSETQ. The CDR3 loop spans 14 amino acids. The CDR3 nucleotides read TGCGCCAGCAGCCAAGGGTTAGGCACCGGGGAGCTGTTTTTT. This encodes CASSQGLGTGELFF.

This clone was seen a handful of times. The genes are TRBV6-5 and TRBJ2-1; D gene unclear. This CDR3 has 15 residues. Germline assignment: CDR1 MNHEY and CDR2 SVGAGI. V was clipped by 2 bases and J by 0 bases, with 8 bases between them. The chain's CDR3 is CASSYKGTSYNEQFF. As DNA, the CDR3 is TGTGCCAGCAGTTACAAGGGAACCTCCTACAATGAGCAGTTCTTC.

V and J are TRBV30 and TRBJ2-7, with D possibly being TRBD2 (6 bases). The CDR3 covers 12 residues. V was pared by 3 bases and J by 2 bases, with 8 bases between. Germline loops: CDR1 GTSNPN, CDR2 SVGIG (reference sequence). The DNA for the CDR3 is TGTGCCTGGAGGGAGGGCACCTACGAGCAGTACTTC. It translates to CAWREGTYEQYF.

This clone was observed a handful of times. The chain is built from TRBV18 and TRBJ2-6, with D possibly TRBD2 on 5 matching bases. CDR3 length: 17 residues. In germline, CDR1 is KGHSH, CDR2 LQKENI. V was cut by 2 bases and J by 0 bases, with 11 bases left in between. The CDR3 coding sequence is TGTGCCAGCTCACCAGGGGAGATTCGCTCTGGGGCCAACGTCCTGACTTTC. It encodes CASSPGEIRSGANVLTF.

The chain has TRBV11-2 and TRBJ2-2; maybe TRBD2 (6 bases). Germline V gene data show CDR1 as SGHAT and CDR2 as FQNNGV. The CDR3 has 14 residues. With 4 bases removed from V and 5 bases from J, the gap between germline ends came to 11 bases. CDR3 amino acids: CASSSRAGTGELFF. CDR3 nucleotides: TGTGCCAGCAGCTCCCGGGCGGGGACCGGGGAGCTGTTTTTT.

The chain links TRBV9 to TRBJ2-1; no clear D. The CDR3 extends over 14 amino acids. Trimming stripped 4 bases from V and 1 base from J, with 9 bases between. CDR1 is SGDLS and CDR2 is YYNGEE in the germline V gene. The CDR3 region is CASSISGSYNEQFF. The CDR3, as DNA: TGTGCCAGCAGCATTAGTGGGTCCTACAATGAGCAGTTCTTC.

The chain combines TRBV29-1 with TRBJ1-1; D is unresolved. The CDR3 covers 14 residues. V shed 3 bases and J shed 3 bases, with 14 bases lying between them. CDR1 SQVTM and CDR2 ANQGSEA come from the germline V gene. CDR3 residues: CSVDGRPRDTEAFF. CDR3 bases: TGCAGCGTTGATGGTAGGCCGCGGGACACTGAAGCTTTCTTT.

There are a few counts of this clone. J is TRBJ2-7 and V is TRBV10-3; the match to TRBD1 covers 9 bases. This CDR3 contains 15 residues. The V segment lost 8 bases and the J segment 5 bases; nucleotides outside the gene matches: 13. Per germline, CDR1 ENHRY and CDR2 SYGVKD. The CDR3 loop reads CAIWGGGQGTHEQYF. The CDR3 nucleotides are TGTGCCATCTGGGGAGGGGGACAGGGTACCCACGAGCAGTACTTC.

The genes are TRBV29-1 and TRBJ2-3; a weak D match, TRBD2 (6 bases). The CDR3 extends over 13 amino acids. Germline V CDR1 and CDR2: SQVTM, ANQGSEA. V lost 5 bases and J 6 bases, leaving 15 bases between the germline ends. The CDR3 protein is CSVFSGGRDTQYF. DNA of the CDR3: TGCAGCGTTTTCTCCGGGGGTCGGGATACGCAGTATTTT.